This note documents a single T cell receptor beta chain sequence. No antigen is known for it. TCRdb processed the RT-PCR reads anew with MiXCR; each CDR3 protein has one entry. The table lists around 850,000 distinct CDR3 sequences, approximately 17% of them singletons. The record originates from a study of response to subunit inactivated influenza vaccine. V gave up 5 bases and J gave up 4 bases; unmatched junction bases: 8. The germline V gene has CDR1 SGHTA and CDR2 FQGTGA. The CDR3 is 15 residues long. Study-level results: The study's authors posited that every seasonal influenza vaccination enlists few new T cells.

The starting material was PBMCs from blood, obtained 5 days after vaccination. The V call is TRBV7-3, the J call TRBJ2-1; 7 bases are shared with TRBD2. This sequence was found in a man between 45 and 60 years old who received an inactivated influenza vaccine. The CDR3 DNA reads as TGTGCCAGCAGCCTTGGAGCGGGACGGTACAATGAGCAGTTCTTC. Its protein is CASSLGAGRYNEQFF.